Included here is one T cell receptor beta chain sequence, with context. This entry comes from a study of CD8 T cells in Susac syndrome. Reverse transcription of roughly 0.5 to 1 ug RNA used random hexamers. Amplification of the TCR beta CDR3 was carried out by immunoSEQ multiplex PCR, which spanned a total of 54 Vbeta and 13 Jbeta segments. TCRdb re-called the immunoSEQ multiplex PCR reads through MiXCR, storing one row per CDR3 protein. In the table there are 90,000 or so distinct CDR3 sequences, 85% to 95% of which are singletons. High-throughput TCR beta sequencing covered peripheral CD8+ and CD4+ T cells. Controls were healthy donors chosen to match patients in age and sex. Both CD4+ and CD8+ T cells were negatively isolated, and TEMRA cells underwent FACS enrichment. The sequence was collected from a human donor in good health. Sequencing was performed on CD8+ T cells from PBMCs.

In DNA, the CDR3 is TGTGCCAGCAGTTACGCCGGGACAGGGTTAGGCTACACCTTC. Encoded protein: CASSYAGTGLGYTF. The chain combines TRBV6-5 with TRBJ1-2, with TRBD1 matching over 9 bases. This CDR3 spans 14 amino acids. Per the germline V gene, CDR1 is MNHEY and CDR2 is SVGAGI. V lost 2 bases to trimming and J lost 8 bases; unmatched junction nucleotides: 6.